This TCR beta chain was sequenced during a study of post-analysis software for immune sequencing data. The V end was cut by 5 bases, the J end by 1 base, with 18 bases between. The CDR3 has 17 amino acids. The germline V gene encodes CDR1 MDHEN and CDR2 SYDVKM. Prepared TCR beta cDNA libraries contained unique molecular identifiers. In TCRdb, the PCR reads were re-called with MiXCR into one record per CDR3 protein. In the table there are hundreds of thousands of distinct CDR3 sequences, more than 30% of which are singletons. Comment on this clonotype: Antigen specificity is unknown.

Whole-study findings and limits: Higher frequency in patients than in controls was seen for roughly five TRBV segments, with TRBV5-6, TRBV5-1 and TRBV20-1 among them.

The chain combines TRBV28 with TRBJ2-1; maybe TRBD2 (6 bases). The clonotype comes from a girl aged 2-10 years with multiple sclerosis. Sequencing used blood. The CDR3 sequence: CASSTVGGEGSYNEQFF. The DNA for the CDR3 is TGTGCCAGCAGTACCGTGGGGGGAGAAGGGTCCTACAATGAGCAGTTCTTC.